The 31 T cell receptor beta chains given below trace back to one sample, sequenced in a study of beta chain features in type 1 diabetes. Since all of the isolated RNA was reverse transcribed, expressed TCRB transcripts were what got sequenced. Profiled with immunoSEQ multiplex PCR; TCRdb holds only in-frame clones, not every one. Altogether roughly 450,000 clones are present, about an eighth being singletons, with the ten largest covering 0.045% to 0.06%. Sample: naive CD4+ T cells from blood. Receptors were obtained from a woman aged 18-29 years in good health.

This clone was detected a few times. The chain links TRBV29-1 to TRBJ2-3; D is ambiguous. V was trimmed by 2 bases and J by 1 base, leaving 13 bases between them. CDR1 and CDR2 from the germline V gene are SQVTM and ANQGSEA. This CDR3 is 15 amino acids long. The CDR3 loop is CSVENRGLGTDTQYF. In nucleotides, the CDR3 is TGCAGCGTTGAAAATCGTGGGCTGGGCACAGATACGCAGTATTTT.

The chain links TRBV7-2 to TRBJ1-5; possibly TRBD1 for D (6 bases). The CDR3 extends over 15 amino acids. Trimming left V 5 bases short and J 2 bases short, with 13 bases between. The germline V gene encodes CDR1 SGHTA and CDR2 FQGNSA. The CDR3 sequence: CASSRTQGGNQPQHF. In DNA, the CDR3 is TGTGCCAGCAGCAGGACACAGGGCGGCAATCAGCCCCAGCATTTT.

The sample holds a few counts of this clone. The genes are TRBV20-1 and TRBJ2-7; D is unresolved. Germline V CDR1 and CDR2: DFQATT, SNEGSKA (reference sequence). The CDR3 is 11 amino acids. CDR3 DNA sequence: TGCAGCGCTAGTAGCTCCTACGAGCAGTACGTC. It is translated as CSASSSYEQYV.

This chain joins TRBV6-1 and TRBJ2-3; D remains unclear. The length of the CDR3 is 13 residues. Germline values: CDR1 MNHNS, CDR2 SASEGT. V shed 11 bases and J shed 1 base, with 13 bases lying between them. CDR3 in amino acids: CARLPPGTDTQYF. The CDR3 DNA sequence: TGTGCCCGACTCCCCCCGGGCACAGATACGCAGTATTTT.

This clone was seen a few times. The V and J genes are TRBV5-1 and TRBJ2-1; D remains ambiguous. The CDR3 runs to 12 residues. From germline, CDR1 is SGHRS and CDR2 YFSETQ. V was clipped by 3 bases and J by 6 bases, with 7 bases between them. This chain's CDR3 is CASSYTTNEQFF. As DNA, the CDR3 is TGCGCCAGCAGCTACACAACCAATGAGCAGTTCTTC.

With regard to this clone: The same CDR3 can be traced to other DNA sequences in this sample. The chain joins TRBV18 to TRBJ2-7; D is unclear. Trimming shortened V by 6 bases and J by 0 bases, and 12 bases separated the two germline ends. The CDR3 loop spans 14 amino acids. The germline gives CDR1 KGHSH, CDR2 LQKENI. The CDR3 reads CASSPTATSYEQYF. The CDR3 coding sequence is TGTGCCAGCTCCCCCACCGCTACCTCCTACGAGCAGTACTTC.

This clone turned up a few times. The rearrangement links TRBV7-2 to TRBJ2-1; 11 bases match TRBD2. V lost 2 bases and J lost 10; bases outside the gene matches: 19. CDR3 length: 19 residues. Germline V gives CDR1 SGHTA, CDR2 FQGNSA. CDR3 nucleotide sequence: TGTGCCAGCAGCTTATTCCCCCGGCCTAGCGGGAGGCCTCTGCTAGAGCAGTTCTTC. The encoded protein is CASSLFPRPSGRPLLEQFF.

The gene calls are TRBV7-2 and TRBJ1-2; unclear D gene. Germline assignment: CDR1 SGHTA and CDR2 FQGNSA. The CDR3 is 14 residues long. The germline V and J ends were trimmed by 0 bases and 1 base, with 6 bases remaining between them. The CDR3 bases are TGTGCCAGCAGCTTAGCAACAGTTAACTATGGCTACACCTTC. Amino acids: CASSLATVNYGYTF.

The CDR3 loop is CASSFDRVYDEQFF. CDR3 sequence (DNA): TGTGCCAGCAGCTTTGACAGGGTGTACGATGAGCAGTTCTTC. The rearrangement uses TRBV7-9 and TRBJ2-1, with 7 bases identical to TRBD1. The CDR3 extends over 14 amino acids. From germline, CDR1 is SEHNR and CDR2 FQNEAQ (reference sequence). J lost 8 bases, V lost 3 bases, and 7 bases had no gene match.

The chain couples TRBV15 to TRBJ2-1; tentatively, D is TRBD1 (5 bases). The V and J ends lost 2 bases and 6 bases respectively, with 17 bases between them. The CDR3 is made up of 16 amino acids. Looked up from germline, CDR1 is LNHNV and CDR2 is YYDKDF (reference sequence). The CDR3 is CATSRQSGIGGNEQFF. The CDR3 DNA reads as TGTGCCACCAGCAGACAGTCAGGGATTGGTGGCAATGAGCAGTTCTTC.

This clone was detected a few times. The gene calls are TRBV6-6 and TRBJ2-1; D is unclear. V shed 2 bases and J shed 14 bases, with 19 bases lying between them. CDR3 length equals 14 residues. CDR1 and CDR2 (germline): MNHNY, SVGAGI (reference sequence). The DNA for the CDR3 is TGTGCCAGCAGTTACGATAGGACGGCCAACGGTGAGTTCTTC. Translated, it gives CASSYDRTANGEFF.

This clone was detected only a few times. The chain recombines TRBV2 with TRBJ1-2; possible D gene TRBD1, 5 bases. The CDR3 is made up of 13 amino acids. The V end lost 7 bases, the J end lost 5 bases, and 14 bases lay between the germline ends. Germline lookup yields CDR1 SNHLY and CDR2 FYNNEI. The CDR3, as DNA: TGTGCCAGCAAAGACCCGGGACCATATGGCTACACCTTC. Encoded protein: CASKDPGPYGYTF.

J is TRBJ2-2 and V is TRBV9; tentatively, D is TRBD2 (5 bases). The CDR3 has 15 amino acids. Germline assignment: CDR1 SGDLS and CDR2 YYNGEE. Deletions cut 3 bases from V and 0 bases from J, with 9 bases between. This CDR3 reads CASSAELANTGELFF. CDR3 DNA sequence: TGTGCCAGCAGCGCCGAACTAGCGAACACCGGGGAGCTGTTTTTT.

This clone was seen only a few times. The chain links TRBV18 to TRBJ1-4, with 8 bases identical to TRBD1. Per germline, CDR1 KGHSH and CDR2 LQKENI. There are 15 residues in the CDR3. J lost 5 bases, V lost 4 bases, and 6 bases had no gene match. For the CDR3, the DNA is TGTGCCAGCTCACGGACAGGGATCGGAAATGAAAAACTGTTTTTT. It translates to CASSRTGIGNEKLFF. The variable domain in full, completed from reference TRBV18 and TRBJ1-4, reads NAGVMQNPRHLVRRRGQEARLRCSPMKGHSHVYWYRQLPEEGLKFMVYLQKENIIDESGMPKERFSAEFPKEGPSILRIQQVVRGDSAAYFCASSRTGIGNEKLFFGSGTQLSVL.

The V gene is TRBV9, the J gene TRBJ2-2, with TRBD2 matching 14 bases. Trimming took 3 bases from V and 8 from J; bases not matched to a gene: 3. The germline V gene encodes CDR1 SGDLS and CDR2 YYNGEE. The CDR3 consists of 15 residues. CDR3 coding DNA: TGTGCCAGCAGCGACCGGACTAGCGGGAGGGGGGAGCTGTTTTTT. It translates to CASSDRTSGRGELFF.

This clone was found a few times. CDR3 protein: CSVAGQAATEAFF. DNA of the CDR3: TGCAGCGTTGCTGGACAGGCTGCGACTGAAGCTTTCTTT. The rearrangement uses TRBV29-1 and TRBJ1-1; 7 nucleotides match TRBD1. CDR1 SQVTM and CDR2 ANQGSEA come from the germline V gene. CDR3 length: 13 amino acids. Trimming at V came to 4 bases and at J to 5 bases, leaving 7 bases not matched to a gene.

This clone was found a few times. The J gene is TRBJ1-1, the V gene TRBV19, with 10 bases matching TRBD1. J lost 5 bases, V lost 4 bases, and 7 bases had no gene match. Germline values: CDR1 LNHDA, CDR2 SQIVND (reference sequence). This CDR3 has 15 residues. CDR3 nucleotide sequence: TGTGCCAGTAGTAGCCCGGGACAGGGGAGAACTGAAGCTTTCTTT. This codes for CASSSPGQGRTEAFF.

The rearrangement links TRBV21-1 to TRBJ2-1; the DNA was not compared with TRBD2, the D call given in the table. TRBV21-1 is listed as a pseudogene. The CDR3 is 13 amino acids. CDR3 sequence (DNA): TGTGCCAGCCGGCCACTAGCGGGGTTTGAGCAGTTCTTC. As protein: CASRPLAGFEQFF.

This clone was found a few times. The CDR3 here is CASIDGQTNTEAFF. CDR3 DNA sequence: TGTGCCAGCATTGACGGGCAGACGAACACTGAAGCTTTCTTT. This sequence joins TRBV5-4 and TRBJ1-1, with D uncertain. The V gene lost 6 bases and the J gene lost 1 base, with 13 bases spanning the gap. Germline CDR1 SGHNT, CDR2 YYREEE (reference sequence). The CDR3 covers 14 residues.

Worth noting for this clone: The identical CDR3 is also encoded by other nucleotide sequences in the sample. CDR3 nucleotides: TGTGCCAGCTCATCGACGGGTAATGAGCAGTTCTTC. Its protein product is CASSSTGNEQFF. The chain combines TRBV18 with TRBJ2-1; D not resolved. Trimming stripped 5 bases from V and 7 bases from J, with 9 bases between. Germline-derived CDR1 and CDR2 are KGHSH and LQKENI. The CDR3 runs 12 residues.

The rearrangement links TRBV21-1 to TRBJ2-3; the table calls TRBD2, which could not be checked here. TRBV21-1 is shown as a pseudogene. The CDR3 loop spans 16 amino acids. In DNA form, the CDR3 reads TGTGCCAGCAGCAAACTAAGAGGGTCCACCACAGATACGCAGTATTTT. Protein sequence: CASSKLRGSTTDTQYF.

This clone was seen only a few times. J is TRBJ2-3 and V is TRBV6-6; D is perhaps TRBD2 (5 bases). The CDR3 length is 13 residues. Between the trimmed V and J ends, which lost 7 bases and 1 base, there was a span of 9 bases. The germline CDR1 and CDR2 sequences are MNHNY and SVGAGI (reference sequence). The CDR3 is CASTAAGTDTQYF. The CDR3 nucleotides read TGTGCCAGCACGGCAGCGGGCACAGATACGCAGTATTTT.

This chain uses TRBV18 with TRBJ2-1; D possibly matches TRBD1 or TRBD2 (5 bases each). Germline assignment: CDR1 KGHSH and CDR2 LQKENI. V was cut by 2 bases and J by 0 bases, with 8 bases left in between. The CDR3 runs to 15 residues. The CDR3 DNA follows: TGTGCCAGCTCACCATGGGGGAACTCCTACAATGAGCAGTTCTTC. It translates to CASSPWGNSYNEQFF.

This clone was counted between two and nine times. The V and J genes are TRBV2 and TRBJ1-2, with D tentatively TRBD1 (5 bases). Germline CDR1 reads SNHLY; CDR2 reads FYNNEI. CDR3 size: 15 residues. Trimming stripped 6 bases from V and 4 bases from J, with 18 bases between. CDR3 residues: CASSILVQAPYGYTF. The CDR3 nucleotides read TGTGCCAGCAGCATTCTAGTACAGGCTCCCTATGGCTACACCTTC.

The chain carries TRBV29-1 and TRBJ2-3, with D possibly being TRBD1 (5 bases). The CDR3 contains 14 residues. Between the trimmed V and J ends, which lost 1 base and 4 bases, there was a span of 12 bases. Germline V CDR1 and CDR2: SQVTM, ANQGSEA. CDR3: CSVEGRVGADTQYF. CDR3 sequence (DNA): TGCAGCGTTGAAGGCAGGGTGGGCGCAGATACGCAGTATTTT.

The rearrangement joins TRBV9 to TRBJ2-1, with D tentatively TRBD2 (6 bases). This CDR3 region has 13 residues. Germline CDR1 SGDLS, CDR2 YYNGEE. Trimming pared 3 bases from V and 6 bases from J, leaving 10 bases between. CDR3 coding DNA: TGTGCCAGCAGCGGCGGGACTTCCAATGAGCAGTTCTTC. Its translation is CASSGGTSNEQFF.

A few counts support this clone. CDR3 DNA sequence: TGTGCCAGCAGCCTGACAGGGCTGACTGAAGCTTTCTTT. As protein: CASSLTGLTEAFF. V is TRBV2 and J is TRBJ1-1, with 7 bases identical to TRBD1. This CDR3 contains 13 residues. The V and J ends lost 6 bases and 5 bases, in that order; junction bases with no gene match: 6. Germline loops: CDR1 SNHLY, CDR2 FYNNEI.

This clone was observed a few times. This CDR3 is also generated by other DNA sequences in the sample. CDR3 coding DNA: TGTGCCAGCAGCTTAACGACTGGAAATTCACCCCTCCACTTT. It specifies CASSLTTGNSPLHF. The chain links TRBV7-9 to TRBJ1-6; D unresolved. The V end was cut by 2 bases, the J end by 7 bases, with 9 bases between. Germline lookup yields CDR1 SEHNR and CDR2 FQNEAQ (reference sequence). The CDR3 runs to 14 residues.

This clone was detected a few times. The chain is built from TRBV19 and TRBJ2-3; 8 nucleotides align to TRBD2. Unmatched junction bases numbered 15, after V lost 4 bases and J lost 6 bases. The CDR3 totals 17 residues. Germline V gene data show CDR1 as LNHDA and CDR2 as SQIVND (reference sequence). The CDR3 reads CASSSAGLAGLGDTQYF. The CDR3 DNA reads as TGTGCCAGTAGTAGCGCTGGTCTAGCGGGTTTAGGCGATACGCAGTATTTT.

This clone was counted between two and nine times. This chain uses TRBV28 with TRBJ1-2; D is perhaps TRBD1 (5 bases). From germline, CDR1 is MDHEN and CDR2 SYDVKM. The ends were cut back, 2 bases at V and 8 bases at J, with 9 bases in the middle. The length of the CDR3 is 12 residues. CDR3 in amino acids: CASSLGGLGYTF. In DNA form, the CDR3 reads TGTGCCAGCAGTTTAGGGGGATTGGGCTACACCTTC.

The chain links TRBV5-6 to TRBJ2-1; 12 bases are shared with TRBD1. Germline V lookup: CDR1 SGHDT, CDR2 YYEEEE. The CDR3 contains 14 residues. The V and J ends lost 5 bases and 9 bases, in that order; junction bases with no gene match: 6. DNA for the CDR3: TGTGCCAGCAGGTGGGACAGGGGGCTCGGTGAGCAGTTCTTC. Its translation: CASRWDRGLGEQFF.